This TCR beta chain was found in a study of spatial heterogeneity in lung cancer. Study summary: Sequencing consistently turned up more beta-chain sequences than alpha-chain sequences.

Study-level findings and limits: Ubiquitous expanded tumor TCRs were seen in blood more at resection than at follow-up.

The CDR3 runs to 12 residues. The V gene's germline CDR1 is SGHRS and CDR2 YFSETQ. V lost 3 bases and J 10 bases, leaving 13 bases between the germline ends. Indicated time point: sample taken at primary tumor resection. Unsorted tumor, nontumor lung tissue or cryopreserved PBMC supplied the whole RNA. A total of around 72 untreated early-stage non-small cell lung cancer patients served as donors. Points on this clonotype: Its antigen is not identified.

The library protocol tagged each TCR cDNA with a unique molecular identifier. TCRdb analysed the 5' RACE reads with MiXCR anew, one entry per CDR3 protein. The repertoire holds 95,000 or so distinct CDR3 sequences, with approximately 8.9% as singletons. The chain employs TRBV5-1 and TRBJ1-1; D is undetermined. The specimen comprised PBMCs, sampled at surgery. This receptor was obtained from a male donor with early-stage non-small cell lung cancer. The CDR3 spells CASSWGGDPAFF. The CDR3 DNA sequence: TGCGCCAGCAGCTGGGGTGGGGATCCAGCTTTCTTT.